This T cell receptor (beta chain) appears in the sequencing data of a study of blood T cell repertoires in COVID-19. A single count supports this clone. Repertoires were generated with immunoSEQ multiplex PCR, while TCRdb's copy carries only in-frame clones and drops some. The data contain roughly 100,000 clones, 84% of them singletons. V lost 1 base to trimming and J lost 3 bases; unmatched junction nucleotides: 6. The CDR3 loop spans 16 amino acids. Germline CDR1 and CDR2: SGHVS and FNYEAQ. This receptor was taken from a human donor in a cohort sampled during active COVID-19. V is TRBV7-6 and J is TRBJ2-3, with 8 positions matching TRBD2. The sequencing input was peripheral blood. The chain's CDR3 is CASSLGGGGTTDTQYF. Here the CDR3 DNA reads TGTGCCAGCAGCTTAGGCGGCGGGGGGACAACAGATACGCAGTATTTT.